This passage covers 14 T cell receptor beta chains from one sample sequenced in a study of cytomegalovirus exposure and HLA in healthy donors. The PCR made use of 60 Vbeta and 13 Jbeta primers. The assay was immunoSEQ multiplex PCR, and TCRdb's table has in-frame clones only and misses some. The data contain 95,000 to 150,000 clones, around 86% of them seen just once; the ten biggest clones take up 2.1%. Sequenced: PBMCs. These receptors were collected from a man between 25 and 39 years old in good health and CMV-seronegative.

The chain links TRBV5-1 to TRBJ2-1; TRBD1 might be the D (6 bases). From germline, CDR1 is SGHRS and CDR2 YFSETQ. With 0 bases removed from V and 6 bases from J, the gap between germline ends came to 10 bases. This CDR3 has 14 amino acids. CDR3 amino acids: CASSLAGHPNEQFF. CDR3 sequence (DNA): TGCGCCAGCAGCTTGGCGGGACACCCCAATGAGCAGTTCTTC.

The chain is built from TRBV5-1 and TRBJ1-2; TRBD1 matches 10 bases. Germline V CDR1 and CDR2: SGHRS, YFSETQ. J gave up 4 bases and V 0 bases, and 0 bases lay outside the gene matches. The CDR3 extends over 14 amino acids. CDR3 nucleotide sequence: TGCGCCAGCAGCTTGGGGACAGGGGGCTATGGCTACACCTTC. As protein: CASSLGTGGYGYTF.

The J gene is TRBJ2-6, the V gene TRBV4-3, with TRBD1 identical over 7 bases. This CDR3 has 15 residues. Trimming at V came to 1 base and at J to 3 bases, leaving 0 bases not matched to a gene. CDR1 is LGHNA and CDR2 is YSLEER in the germline V gene. The CDR3 sequence: CASSQGTGGANVLTF. DNA for the CDR3: TGCGCCAGCAGCCAAGGGACAGGTGGGGCCAACGTCCTGACTTTC.

As DNA, the CDR3 is TGTGCCAGCAGCATCTCACCTACTAACTATGGCTACACCTTC. Protein: CASSISPTNYGYTF. V gene TRBV9 combines with J gene TRBJ1-2, with no clear D. CDR1 is SGDLS and CDR2 is YYNGEE in the germline V gene. This CDR3 spans 14 amino acids. Trimming stripped 4 bases from V and 0 bases from J, with 10 bases between.

The rearrangement uses TRBV29-1 and TRBJ2-1; 8 nucleotides line up with TRBD1. CDR3 length equals 16 residues. The germline gives CDR1 SQVTM, CDR2 ANQGSEA. Trimming took 1 base from V and 4 from J; bases not matched to a gene: 9. CDR3 sequence: CSVEVEQGDPYNEQFF. CDR3 in DNA: TGCAGCGTTGAAGTTGAACAGGGGGACCCATACAATGAGCAGTTCTTC.

The chain links TRBV5-4 to TRBJ1-2; TRBD1 agrees at 8 bases. This CDR3 contains 14 residues. V dropped 4 bases and J dropped 4; count of bases not matched to a gene: 6. Germline V gene sequence: CDR1 SGHNT, CDR2 YYREEE (reference sequence). This CDR3 is CASSLLDRGYGYTF. DNA of the CDR3: TGTGCCAGCAGCCTCCTAGACAGGGGCTATGGCTACACCTTC. Combining the CDR3 with reference TRBV5-4 and TRBJ1-2 gives the whole variable domain ETGVTQSPTHLIKTRGQQVTLRCSSQSGHNTVSWYQQALGQGPQFIFQYYREEENGRGNFPPRFSGLQFPNYSSELNVNALELDDSALYLCASSLLDRGYGYTFGSGTRLTVV.

This clone was observed once. The chain is built from TRBV6-5 and TRBJ2-7; maybe TRBD1 (5 bases). Trimming cost V 2 bases and J 6 bases, with 5 bases left between them. The CDR3 extends over 11 amino acids. Germline V gene data show CDR1 as MNHEY and CDR2 as SVGAGI. CDR3 sequence: CASSYQGEQYF. In DNA form, the CDR3 reads TGTGCCAGCAGTTACCAGGGCGAGCAGTACTTC.

The rearrangement uses TRBV19 and TRBJ2-7; possibly TRBD2 for D (8 bases). Trimming cost V 10 bases and J 6 bases, with 22 bases left between them. This CDR3 comprises 14 residues. The germline V gene has CDR1 LNHDA and CDR2 SQIVND (reference sequence). For the CDR3, the DNA is TGTGCCACCCGGGGGGGGACAGCGGCTTCCGAGCAGTACTTC. It encodes CATRGGTAASEQYF.

The chain couples TRBV4-3 to TRBJ2-1; D unresolved. CDR3 length equals 15 residues. The V and J ends lost 1 base and 4 bases respectively, with 11 bases between them. Germline loops: CDR1 LGHNA, CDR2 YSLEER. The CDR3 coding sequence is TGCGCCAGCAGCCAAGTGTACTACCCGTACAATGAGCAGTTCTTC. This encodes CASSQVYYPYNEQFF.

V and J are TRBV5-1 and TRBJ2-2; 8 bases map to TRBD2. This CDR3 has 18 amino acids. The J segment lost 1 base and the V segment lost 6 bases, leaving 14 bases of the junction unmatched. The germline V gene has CDR1 SGHRS and CDR2 YFSETQ. CDR3 DNA sequence: TGCGCCAGCACTCAGGGCATTCCGGGGGGGCGGAACACCGGGGAGCTGTTTTTT. This gives the protein CASTQGIPGGRNTGELFF.

The gene calls are TRBV7-2 and TRBJ2-7; no reliable D call. V was shortened by 4 bases and J by 2 bases, with 15 bases between the two germline ends. Germline loops: CDR1 SGHTA, CDR2 FQGNSA. The CDR3 totals 15 residues. Here the CDR3 reads CASSSRRGRAYEQYF. CDR3 coding DNA: TGTGCCAGCAGCTCGAGGCGCGGCCGGGCCTACGAGCAGTACTTC.

In its sample, this clone was seen once. This sequence joins TRBV21-1 and TRBJ2-5; the D call of TRBD2 is as the table states it, not checked on the DNA. TRBV21-1 represents a pseudogene. The CDR3 is 19 amino acids. CDR3 in DNA: TGTGCCAGCAGCAAAGAGGGCATCCCGACTAAAGGTCCTCAAGAGACCCAGTACTTC. This sequence encodes CASSKEGIPTKGPQETQYF.

J is TRBJ1-2 and V is TRBV19; weak D call: TRBD1 (6 bases). Germline loops: CDR1 LNHDA, CDR2 SQIVND (reference sequence). The length of the CDR3 is 14 residues. V lost 2 bases, J lost 0 bases, and 7 bases lay in between. CDR3 bases: TGTGCCAGTAGTATAAGGACAGCTAACTATGGCTACACCTTC. Translated, it gives CASSIRTANYGYTF.

The chain recombines TRBV4-2 with TRBJ2-4, with D perhaps matching TRBD2 (7 bases). Germline values: CDR1 LGHNA, CDR2 YNFKEQ. Trimming took off 0 bases at V and 4 bases at J, with 10 bases between the two ends. CDR3 length: 15 residues. As DNA, the CDR3 is TGTGCCAGCAGCCAAGAAGGGGGGGGGAAAAACATTCAGTACTTC. This translates into CASSQEGGGKNIQYF.